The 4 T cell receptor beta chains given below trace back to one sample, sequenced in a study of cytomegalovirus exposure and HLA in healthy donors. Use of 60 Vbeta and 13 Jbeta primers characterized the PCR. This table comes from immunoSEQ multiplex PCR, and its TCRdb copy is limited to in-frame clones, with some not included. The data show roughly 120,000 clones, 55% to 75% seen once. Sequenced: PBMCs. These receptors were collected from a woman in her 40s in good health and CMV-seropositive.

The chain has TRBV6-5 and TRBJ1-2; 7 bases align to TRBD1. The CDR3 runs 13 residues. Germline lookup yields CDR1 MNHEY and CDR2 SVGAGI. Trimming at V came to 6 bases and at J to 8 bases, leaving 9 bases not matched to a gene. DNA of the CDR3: TGTGCCAGCAGCCGAAGGGACAGCGAGGGCTACACCTTC. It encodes CASSRRDSEGYTF.

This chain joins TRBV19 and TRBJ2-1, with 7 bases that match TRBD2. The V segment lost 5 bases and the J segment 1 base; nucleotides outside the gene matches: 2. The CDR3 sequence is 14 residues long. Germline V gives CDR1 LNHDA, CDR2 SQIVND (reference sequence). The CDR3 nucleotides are TGTGCCAGTAGTCGCGGGAGTTCCTACAATGAGCAGTTCTTC. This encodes CASSRGSSYNEQFF.

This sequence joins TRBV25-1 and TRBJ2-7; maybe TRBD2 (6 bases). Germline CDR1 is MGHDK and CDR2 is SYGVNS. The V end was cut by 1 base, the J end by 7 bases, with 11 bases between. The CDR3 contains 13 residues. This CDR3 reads CASSELARGEQYF. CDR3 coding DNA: TGTGCCAGCAGTGAATTGGCGCGGGGTGAGCAGTACTTC.

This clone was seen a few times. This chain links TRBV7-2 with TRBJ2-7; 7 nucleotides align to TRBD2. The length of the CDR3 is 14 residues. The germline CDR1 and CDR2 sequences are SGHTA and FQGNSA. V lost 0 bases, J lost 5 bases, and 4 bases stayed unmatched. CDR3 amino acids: CASSLAGGSDEQYF. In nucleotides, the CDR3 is TGTGCCAGCAGCTTAGCGGGCGGGAGCGACGAGCAGTACTTC.